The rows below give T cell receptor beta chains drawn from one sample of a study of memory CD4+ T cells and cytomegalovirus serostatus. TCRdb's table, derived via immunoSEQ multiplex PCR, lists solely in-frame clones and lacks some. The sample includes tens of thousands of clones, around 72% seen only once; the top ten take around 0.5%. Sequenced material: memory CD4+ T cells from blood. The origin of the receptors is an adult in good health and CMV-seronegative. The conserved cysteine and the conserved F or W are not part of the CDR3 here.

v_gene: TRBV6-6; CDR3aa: ASSYPLADTQY
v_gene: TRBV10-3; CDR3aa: AIRAPGEITEAF
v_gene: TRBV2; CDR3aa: ASSGPDRGRSGYT
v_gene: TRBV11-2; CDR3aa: ASSSFLGSSPKTQY
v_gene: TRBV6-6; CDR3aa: ASGAGATPGATQY
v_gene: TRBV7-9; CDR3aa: ASSPNRGQGEAF
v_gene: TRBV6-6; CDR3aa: ASLYRRGGVGGYT
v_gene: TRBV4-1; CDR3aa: ASSLTGSSYNEQF
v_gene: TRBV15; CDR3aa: ATSYGGSTNQETQY
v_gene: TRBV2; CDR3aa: ASSEGGPEQY
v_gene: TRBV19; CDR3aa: ASSSMSEDTQY
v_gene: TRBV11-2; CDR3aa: ASRLRDSPSPQSH
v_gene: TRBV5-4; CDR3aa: ASSLGGVQETQY
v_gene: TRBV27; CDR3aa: ASSLRRNDQPQH
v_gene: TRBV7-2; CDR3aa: ASSLSSYNEQF
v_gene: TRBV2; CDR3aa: ASFLTGLDGDEQF
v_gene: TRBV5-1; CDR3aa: ASSLVGQGNTEAF
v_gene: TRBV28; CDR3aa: ASSKSGRASEAF
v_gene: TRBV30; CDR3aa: AWSGRRGQGQQND
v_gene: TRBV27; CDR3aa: ASTYRLAGGSRGYEQF
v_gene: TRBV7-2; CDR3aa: ASSFTSGTSGTYEQY
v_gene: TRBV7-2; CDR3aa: ASSLGGAQGHYGYT
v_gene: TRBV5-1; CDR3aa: ASSLMMDSPLH
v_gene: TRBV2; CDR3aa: ASRKEKTGNSGNTIY
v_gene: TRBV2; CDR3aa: ASSEAYLYEQY
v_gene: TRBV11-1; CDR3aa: ASSLSSGGADTQY
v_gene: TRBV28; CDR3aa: ASSLITGNGNTEAF
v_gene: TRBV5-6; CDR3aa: ASSGWVDKPNEKLF
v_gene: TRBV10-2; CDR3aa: ASSADRGRQTQY
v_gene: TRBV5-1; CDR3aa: ASTEPGGYEQY
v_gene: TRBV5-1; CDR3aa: ASSPNRAGAVTDTQY
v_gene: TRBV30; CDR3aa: AWSGRRGLTDTQY
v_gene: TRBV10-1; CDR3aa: ASSEAKHYGYT
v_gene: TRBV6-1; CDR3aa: ASSRTSGRETQY
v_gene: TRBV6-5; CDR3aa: ASKYSAGSGDT
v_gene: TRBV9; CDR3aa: ASSVADSGNTIY
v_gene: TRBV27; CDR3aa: ASSPDPTRGPYYGYT
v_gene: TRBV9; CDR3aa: ASRAGVGTEAF
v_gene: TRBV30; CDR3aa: AWIRDRLNVLT
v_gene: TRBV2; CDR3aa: ASSEKTGEKLF
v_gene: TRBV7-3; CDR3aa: ASSLQGQGSYEQY
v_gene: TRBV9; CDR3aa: ASSVPGAGDNEQF
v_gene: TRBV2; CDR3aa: ARRAFEDRSYNEQF
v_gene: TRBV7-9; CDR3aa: ASSLSAGGPTDTQY
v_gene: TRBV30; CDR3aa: AWSGQFDGYT
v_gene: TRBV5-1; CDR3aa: ASSRGAMNTEAF
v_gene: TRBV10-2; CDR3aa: ATKDWVYEQY
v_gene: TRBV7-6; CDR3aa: ASSLGKANYGYT
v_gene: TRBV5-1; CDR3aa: ASSLVGDRTF
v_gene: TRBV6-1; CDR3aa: ASIKAGTGNDGYT
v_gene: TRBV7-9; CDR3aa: ASSLWLKNSYEQY
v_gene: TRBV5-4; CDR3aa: ASSFGGRSSGANVLT
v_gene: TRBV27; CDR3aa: ASSSVGGRGRHEKLF
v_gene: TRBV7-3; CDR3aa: ASSLRGPTSGGVEQY
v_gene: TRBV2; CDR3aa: ASRLSGGGTQF